These T cell receptor beta chains were read from a single sample in a study of response to subunit inactivated influenza vaccine. One entry per CDR3 protein, called by TCRdb with MiXCR from the RT-PCR reads. The sample has hundreds of thousands of distinct CDR3 sequences; around 13% are singletons. Sequenced material: PBMCs from blood, taken 14 to 15 days before vaccination. These receptor sequences come from a man aged 50 to 59 who received an inactivated influenza vaccine. Each CDR3 is given without its conserved first and last residue. Each record gives: V gene, J gene, D gene, CDR3 protein. D genes are given only for firm matches.

>TRBV7-8|TRBJ2-5|TRBD1
ASSLGGTGFETQY
>TRBV27|TRBJ2-3|TRBD2
ATRGSGGATSGQY
>TRBV28|TRBJ1-5|NA
ASSPRTVRGPNQPQH
>TRBV6-2/TRBV6-3|TRBJ2-7|NA
ASSYFAVLAYEQY
>TRBV27|TRBJ2-7|NA
ASSFLGRGASSYEQY
>TRBV12-3/TRBV12-4|TRBJ2-5|NA
ASSFRLREVQETQY
>TRBV12-3/TRBV12-4|TRBJ2-7|NA
ASSPRDITYEQY
>TRBV4-1|TRBJ2-7|TRBD2
ASSHGTSGTYEQY
>TRBV29-1|TRBJ1-1|NA
SVVSLDRNTEAF
>TRBV6-2/TRBV6-3|TRBJ2-3|NA
ASSALEGSTDTQY
>TRBV5-1|TRBJ2-1|TRBD1
ASSLATGTGPYNEQF
>TRBV7-3|TRBJ2-1|TRBD2
ASSLTGSGDNEQF
>TRBV6-2/TRBV6-3|TRBJ2-1|TRBD2
ASLVGGGHSYNEQF
>TRBV29-1|TRBJ2-3|TRBD1
SADRAGADTQY
>TRBV6-2/TRBV6-3|TRBJ2-7|NA
ASSYVGSQREQY
>TRBV24-1|TRBJ2-2|NA
ATSEMGSTNTGELF
>TRBV20-1|TRBJ2-1|NA
SARGGTGNLENEQF
>TRBV5-1|TRBJ2-3|NA
ASSLGTSGGDTQY
>TRBV10-3|TRBJ2-7|NA
AISQPDSEQY
>TRBV28|TRBJ2-7|NA
ASREGSHYYEQY
>TRBV10-3|TRBJ1-5|TRBD1
AIKGQGVGQPQH
>TRBV10-3|TRBJ1-1|NA
AISGSTGWGTEAF
>TRBV5-1|TRBJ2-1|TRBD2
ASSLVAGGGYNEQF
>TRBV5-1|TRBJ2-7|NA
ASSFMGIDEQY
>TRBV3-1|TRBJ2-3|NA
ASSGTSGLTDTQY
>TRBV7-9|TRBJ2-1|NA
ASSLGTQGNEQF
>TRBV27|TRBJ2-1|NA
ASSLSFGNEQF
>TRBV7-2|TRBJ2-3|NA
ASSLYSRTDTQY
>TRBV2|TRBJ2-1|TRBD2
ASSEEREGANEQF
>TRBV30|TRBJ1-2|NA
AWSKGREGYGYT
>TRBV7-2|TRBJ2-3|NA
ASSLAGTPGDTQY
>TRBV9|TRBJ2-1|NA
ASSVGQGSNEQF
>TRBV11-1|TRBJ2-4|NA
ASSSVGTELGAKNIQY
>TRBV20-1|TRBJ1-6|TRBD1
SARVGQGAYNSPLH
>TRBV6-2/TRBV6-3|TRBJ2-3|TRBD2
ASSPRYGLAGSSLGTDTQY
>TRBV7-2|TRBJ2-3|NA
ASSPPSRGTQY
>TRBV11-2|TRBJ2-5|TRBD2
ASSPTSGWGRFQETQY
>TRBV7-2|TRBJ2-5|NA
ASSLTAGPWETQY
>TRBV20-1|TRBJ2-1|TRBD2
SARVLGGVYNEQF
>TRBV6-4|TRBJ2-1|TRBD2
ASSRLAGGSDEQF
>TRBV14|TRBJ2-1|TRBD2
ASSQALTSGSWGEQF
>TRBV5-1|TRBJ2-4|TRBD1
ASSLEGQGSIQY
>TRBV7-2|TRBJ2-7|TRBD2
ASRQTPTSQAYEQY
>TRBV7-2|TRBJ1-4|NA
ASSLAGQVNEKLF